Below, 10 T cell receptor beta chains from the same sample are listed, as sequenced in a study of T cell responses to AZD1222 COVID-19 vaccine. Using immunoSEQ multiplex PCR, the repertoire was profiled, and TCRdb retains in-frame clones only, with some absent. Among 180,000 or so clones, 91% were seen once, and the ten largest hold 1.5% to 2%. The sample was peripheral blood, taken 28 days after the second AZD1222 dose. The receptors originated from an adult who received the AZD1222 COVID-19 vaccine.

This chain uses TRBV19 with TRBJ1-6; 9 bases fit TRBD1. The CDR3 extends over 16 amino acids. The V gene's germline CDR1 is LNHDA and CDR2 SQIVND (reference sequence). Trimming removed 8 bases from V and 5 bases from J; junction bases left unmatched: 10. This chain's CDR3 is CASRPDRGDDNSPLHF. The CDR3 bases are TGTGCCAGTCGACCCGACAGGGGGGATGATAATTCACCCCTCCACTTT. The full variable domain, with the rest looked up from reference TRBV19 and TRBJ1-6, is DGGITQSPKYLFRKEGQNVTLSCEQNLNHDAMYWYRQDPGQGLRLIYYSQIVNDFQKGDIAEGYSVSREKKESFPLTVTSAQKNPTAFYLCASRPDRGDDNSPLHFGNGTRLTVT.

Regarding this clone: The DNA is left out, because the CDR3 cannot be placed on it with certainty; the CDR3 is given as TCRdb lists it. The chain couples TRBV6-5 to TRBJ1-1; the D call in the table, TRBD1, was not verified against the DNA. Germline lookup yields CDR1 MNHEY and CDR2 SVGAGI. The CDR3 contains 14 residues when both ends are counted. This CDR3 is CASILDRDLGGAFF.

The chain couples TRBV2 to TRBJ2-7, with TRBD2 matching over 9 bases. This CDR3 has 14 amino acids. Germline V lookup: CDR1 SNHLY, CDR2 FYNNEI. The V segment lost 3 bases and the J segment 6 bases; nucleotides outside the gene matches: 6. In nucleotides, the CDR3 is TGTGCCAGCAGTGAGGAGCGGGGGGTCGGCGAGCAGTACTTC. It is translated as CASSEERGVGEQYF.

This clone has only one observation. Here the CDR3 DNA reads TGTGCCAGCAGTTACTCATACAGCTCGAGCACAGATACGCAGTATTTT. Protein: CASSYSYSSSTDTQYF. The chain uses TRBV6-5 and TRBJ2-3; D call uncertain. The CDR3 covers 16 residues. From germline, CDR1 is MNHEY and CDR2 SVGAGI. With 0 bases removed from V and 0 bases from J, the gap between germline ends came to 10 bases.

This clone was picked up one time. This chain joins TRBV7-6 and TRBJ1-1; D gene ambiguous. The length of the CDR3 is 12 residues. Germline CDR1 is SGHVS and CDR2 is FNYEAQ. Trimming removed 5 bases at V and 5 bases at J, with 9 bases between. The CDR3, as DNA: TGTGCCAGCAGCCGCATAGGGACTGAAGCTTTCTTT. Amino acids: CASSRIGTEAFF.

The CDR3 DNA is TGTGCGGTCAGGGGAGGGGTAAATCAGCCCCAGCATTTT. This encodes CAVRGGVNQPQHF. This chain uses TRBV6-5 with TRBJ1-5; the D gene is possibly TRBD1 (6 bases). CDR1 MNHEY and CDR2 SVGAGI come from the germline V gene. The CDR3 length is 13 residues.

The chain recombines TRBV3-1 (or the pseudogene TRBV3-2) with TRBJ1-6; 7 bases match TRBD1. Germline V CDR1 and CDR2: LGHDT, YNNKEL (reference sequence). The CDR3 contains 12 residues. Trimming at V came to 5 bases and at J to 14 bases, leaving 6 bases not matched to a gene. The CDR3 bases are TGTGCCAGCAGCGGGGAGGGGGCCACCCTCCACTTT. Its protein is CASSGEGATLHF.

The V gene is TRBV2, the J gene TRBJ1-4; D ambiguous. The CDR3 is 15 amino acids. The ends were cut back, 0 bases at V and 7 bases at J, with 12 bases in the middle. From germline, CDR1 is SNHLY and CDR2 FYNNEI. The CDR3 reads CASSEALGVGEKLFF. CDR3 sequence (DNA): TGTGCCAGCAGTGAAGCTCTGGGAGTCGGTGAAAAACTGTTTTTT.

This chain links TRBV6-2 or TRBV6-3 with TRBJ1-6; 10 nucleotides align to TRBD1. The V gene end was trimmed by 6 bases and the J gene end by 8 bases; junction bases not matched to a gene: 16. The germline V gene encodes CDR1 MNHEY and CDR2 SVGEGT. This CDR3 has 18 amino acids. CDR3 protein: CASSPRQGAVGAYSPLHF. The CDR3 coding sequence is TGTGCCAGCAGCCCTCGACAGGGGGCGGTCGGTGCTTATTCACCCCTCCACTTT.

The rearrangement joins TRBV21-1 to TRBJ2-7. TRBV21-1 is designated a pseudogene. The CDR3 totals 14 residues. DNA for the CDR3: TGTGCCAGCAGCCGAATAGGACGATCCTACGAGCAGTACTTC. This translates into CASSRIGRSYEQYF.